This T cell receptor (beta chain) stems from a study of a mutant IDH1 vaccine in newly diagnosed glioma. Across the study: Beforehand, treatment had been radiotherapy, temozolomide, or both; the majority received both. Study-level points and caveats: The occurrence of vaccine-induced immune responses was seen in more than 85% of patients. Changes in the top peripheral T cell clonotypes seemingly had no bearing on pseudoprogression.

On this clone: Its specificity is unknown.

The data were produced by immunoSEQ multiplex PCR, yet TCRdb's version contains in-frame clones alone and is incomplete. The data hold fewer than 100,000 clones, with 70% to 90% observed a single time. Deletions cut 5 bases from V and 9 bases from J, with 26 bases between. CDR1 and CDR2 (germline): MDHEN, SYDVKM. This CDR3 has 16 residues. Time point noted: baseline, week 1 (first vaccination visit). The treatment was: pre-vaccination baseline after standard-of-care therapy. The donor cohort comprised cases of new WHO grade 3 or 4 IDH1-mutant, ATRX-lost astrocytoma. The chain has TRBV28 and TRBJ2-7; D may be TRBD1 (6 bases). Sequenced material: PBMCs, taken from a glioma patient treated with radiotherapy, temozolomide or both. The source is a woman aged 50 to 60 with glioma. CDR3 bases: TGTGCCAGCAGTCCCTTCGCCGGGACATCCTTCCTGGGGCAGTACTTC. Residues: CASSPFAGTSFLGQYF.